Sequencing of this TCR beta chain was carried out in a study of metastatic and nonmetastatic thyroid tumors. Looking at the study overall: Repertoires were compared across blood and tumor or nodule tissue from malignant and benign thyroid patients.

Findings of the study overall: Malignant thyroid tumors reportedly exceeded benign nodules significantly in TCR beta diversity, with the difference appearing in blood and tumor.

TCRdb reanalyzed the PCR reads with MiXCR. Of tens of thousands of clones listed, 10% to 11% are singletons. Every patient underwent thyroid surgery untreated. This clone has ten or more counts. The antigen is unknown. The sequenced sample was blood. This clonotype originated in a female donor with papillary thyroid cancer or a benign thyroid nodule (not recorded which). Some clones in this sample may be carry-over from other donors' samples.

CDR3 sequence reads: CASSQASGRGVDIQYF. CDR3 sequence (DNA): TGCGCCAGCAGCCAGGCTAGCGGGAGGGGGGTCGACATTCAGTACTTC. The genes are TRBV4-1 and TRBJ2-4; the match to TRBD2 covers 12 bases. Germline V CDR1 and CDR2: MGHRA, YSYEKL. The CDR3 contains 16 residues. V trimming: 3 bases; J trimming: 8 bases; junction bases outside the gene matches: 8.